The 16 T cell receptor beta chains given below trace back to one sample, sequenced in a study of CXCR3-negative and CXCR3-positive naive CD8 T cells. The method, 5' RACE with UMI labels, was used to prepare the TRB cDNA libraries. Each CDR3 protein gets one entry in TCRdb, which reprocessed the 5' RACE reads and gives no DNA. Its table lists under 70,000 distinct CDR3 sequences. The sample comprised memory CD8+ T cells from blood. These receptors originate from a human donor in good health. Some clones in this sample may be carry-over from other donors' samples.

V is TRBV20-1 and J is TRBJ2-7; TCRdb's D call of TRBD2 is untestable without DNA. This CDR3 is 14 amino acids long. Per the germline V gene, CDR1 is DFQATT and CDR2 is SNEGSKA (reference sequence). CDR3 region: CSARGRDSGYEQYF.

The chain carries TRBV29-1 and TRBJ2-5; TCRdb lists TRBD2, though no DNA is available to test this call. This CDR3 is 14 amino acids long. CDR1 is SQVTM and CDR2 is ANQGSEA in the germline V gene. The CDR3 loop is CSVEEVDGGETQYF. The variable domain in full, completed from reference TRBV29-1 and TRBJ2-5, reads SAVISQKPSRDICQRGTSLTIQCQVDSQVTMMFWYRQQPGQSLTLIATANQGSEATYESGFVIDKFPISRPNLTFSTLTVSNMSPEDSSIYLCSVEEVDGGETQYFGPGTRLLVL.

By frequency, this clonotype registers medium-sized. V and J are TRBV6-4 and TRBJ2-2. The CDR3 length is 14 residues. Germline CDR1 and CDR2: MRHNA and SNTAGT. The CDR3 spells CASSERTDTGELFF.

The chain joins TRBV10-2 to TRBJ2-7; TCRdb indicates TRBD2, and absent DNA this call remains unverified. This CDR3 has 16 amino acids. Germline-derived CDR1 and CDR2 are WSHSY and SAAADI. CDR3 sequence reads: CASSETSGGHPYEQYF.

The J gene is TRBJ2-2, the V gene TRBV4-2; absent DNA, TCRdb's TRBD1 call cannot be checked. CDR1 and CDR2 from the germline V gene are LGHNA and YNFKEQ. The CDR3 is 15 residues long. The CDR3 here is CASSQPLGPVGELFF.

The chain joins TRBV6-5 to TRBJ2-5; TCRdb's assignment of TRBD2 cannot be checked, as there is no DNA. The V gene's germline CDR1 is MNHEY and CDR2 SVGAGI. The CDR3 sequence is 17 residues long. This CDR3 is CASSYSSTSGEEETQYF.

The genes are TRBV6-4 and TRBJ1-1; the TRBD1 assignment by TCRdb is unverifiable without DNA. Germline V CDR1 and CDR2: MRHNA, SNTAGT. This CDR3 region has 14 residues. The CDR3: CASSDGTGGTEAFF.

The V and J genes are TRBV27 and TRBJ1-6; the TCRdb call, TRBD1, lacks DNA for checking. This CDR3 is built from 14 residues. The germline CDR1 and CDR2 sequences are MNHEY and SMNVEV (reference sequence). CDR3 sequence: CASSFGTEYSPLHF.

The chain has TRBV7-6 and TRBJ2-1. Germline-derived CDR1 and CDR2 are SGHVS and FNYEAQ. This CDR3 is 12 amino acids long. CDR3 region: CASSHAEAEQFF.

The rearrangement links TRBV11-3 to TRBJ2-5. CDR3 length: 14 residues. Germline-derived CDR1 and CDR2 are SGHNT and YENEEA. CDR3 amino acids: CASSLISGFETQYF.

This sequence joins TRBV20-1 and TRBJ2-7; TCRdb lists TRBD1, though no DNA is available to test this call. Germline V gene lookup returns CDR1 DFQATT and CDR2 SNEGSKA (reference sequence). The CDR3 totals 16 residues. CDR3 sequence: CSARSGTGGFSYVQYF.

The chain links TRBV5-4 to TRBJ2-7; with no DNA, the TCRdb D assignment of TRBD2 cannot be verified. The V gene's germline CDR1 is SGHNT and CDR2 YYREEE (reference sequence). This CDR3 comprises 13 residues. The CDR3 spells CASSLAGGDEQYF.

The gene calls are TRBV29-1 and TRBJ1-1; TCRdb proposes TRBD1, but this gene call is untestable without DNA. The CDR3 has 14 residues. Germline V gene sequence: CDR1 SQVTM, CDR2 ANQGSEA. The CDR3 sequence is CSVEFRDRDTEAFF.

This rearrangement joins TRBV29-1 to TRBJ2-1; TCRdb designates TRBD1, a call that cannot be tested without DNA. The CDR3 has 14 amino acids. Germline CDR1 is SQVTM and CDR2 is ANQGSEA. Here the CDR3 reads CSVVGTYSYNGQFF.

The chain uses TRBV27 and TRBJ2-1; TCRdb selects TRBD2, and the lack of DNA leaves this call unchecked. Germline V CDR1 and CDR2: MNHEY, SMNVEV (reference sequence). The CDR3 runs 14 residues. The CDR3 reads CASSLGLAYNEQFF.

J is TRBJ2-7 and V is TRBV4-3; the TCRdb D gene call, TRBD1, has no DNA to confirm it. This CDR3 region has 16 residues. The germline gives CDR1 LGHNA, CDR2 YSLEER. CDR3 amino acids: CASSQGLGDTSYEQYF.